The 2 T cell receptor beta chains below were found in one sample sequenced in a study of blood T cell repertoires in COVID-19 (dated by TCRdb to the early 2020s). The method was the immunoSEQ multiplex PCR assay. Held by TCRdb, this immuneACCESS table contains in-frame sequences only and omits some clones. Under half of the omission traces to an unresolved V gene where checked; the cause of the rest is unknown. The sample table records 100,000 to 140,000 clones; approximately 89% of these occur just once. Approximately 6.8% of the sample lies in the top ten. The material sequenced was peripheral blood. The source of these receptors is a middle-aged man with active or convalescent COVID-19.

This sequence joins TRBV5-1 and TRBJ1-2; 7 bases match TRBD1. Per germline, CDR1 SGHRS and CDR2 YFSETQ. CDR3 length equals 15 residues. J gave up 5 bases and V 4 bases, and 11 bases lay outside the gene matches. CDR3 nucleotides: TGCGCCAGCAGCGTCTCGGGACAGTTTTCTTATGGCTACACCTTC. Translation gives CASSVSGQFSYGYTF.

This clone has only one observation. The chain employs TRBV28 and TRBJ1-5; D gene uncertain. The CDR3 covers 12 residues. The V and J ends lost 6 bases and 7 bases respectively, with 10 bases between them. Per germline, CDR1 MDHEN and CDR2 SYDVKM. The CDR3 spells CASSSTGQPQHF. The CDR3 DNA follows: TGTGCCAGCAGCTCCACGGGGCAGCCCCAGCATTTT. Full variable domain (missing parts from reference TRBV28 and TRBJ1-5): DVKVTQSSRYLVKRTGEKVFLECVQDMDHENMFWYRQDPGLGLRLIYFSYDVKMKEKGDIPEGYSVSREKKERFSLILESASTNQTSMYLCASSSTGQPQHFGDGTRLSIL.